This T cell receptor (beta chain) was identified in a study of blood T cell repertoires in COVID-19. Study in general: PBMCs, B-cell-depleted T cells, or T cells were the source of the cDNA or gDNA that made up the material.

This clone was picked up one time. Sequencing used immunoSEQ multiplex PCR; TCRdb keeps in-frame clones, though not all of them. The data contain roughly 160,000 clones, more than 75% of them singletons. While infection was still active, Seattle patients were enrolled and then followed longitudinally. This clonotype was obtained from a man between 18 and 29 years old with COVID-19, enrolled during active disease. The sequenced sample was peripheral blood.

CDR3 DNA sequence: TGTGCCAGCAGTTACTCGAGAGGCAATGAGCAGTTCTTC. It yields the protein CASSYSRGNEQFF. The chain combines TRBV6-2 or TRBV6-3 with TRBJ2-1; D gene ambiguous. The V gene's germline CDR1 is MNHEY and CDR2 SVGEGT. The CDR3 runs to 13 residues. V dropped 0 bases and J dropped 6 bases, with 6 bases sitting between them.